These 10 T cell receptor beta chains were sequenced from one sample in a study of yellow fever vaccine responses in identical twins. One entry per CDR3 protein, called by TCRdb with MiXCR from the RT-PCR reads. The sample has approximately 3,500 distinct CDR3 sequences, approximately 80% seen once. The specimen comprised T cells from blood (PBMCs), unsorted or a sorted subset (not recorded which), sampled before or after yellow fever vaccination (not recorded which). These receptors all stem from a woman under 30 who received the yellow fever vaccine.

This chain uses TRBV7-3 with TRBJ2-2; 8 nucleotides align to TRBD2. The CDR3 loop spans 17 amino acids. Germline V CDR1 and CDR2: SGHTA, FQGTGA. V lost 2 bases, J lost 5 bases, and 10 bases stayed unmatched. CDR3 nucleotide sequence: TGTGCCAGCAGCTTACACGCTCTAGCGGGTCGGACCGGGGAGCTGTTTTTT. Protein: CASSLHALAGRTGELFF. Using reference TRBV7-3 and TRBJ2-2 for the parts outside the CDR3, the full variable domain is GAGVSQTPSNKVTEKGKYVELRCDPISGHTALYWYRQSLGQGPEFLIYFQGTGAADDSGLPNDRFFAVRPEGSVSTLKIQRTERGDSAVYLCASSLHALAGRTGELFFGEGSRLTVL.

The rearrangement joins TRBV28 to TRBJ1-2; the D is unclear. The ends were cut back, 8 bases at V and 4 bases at J, with 11 bases in the middle. Germline V gene lookup returns CDR1 MDHEN and CDR2 SYDVKM. This CDR3 has 12 residues. CDR3 in amino acids: CASQGSGYGYTF. Written as DNA, the CDR3 is TGTGCCAGCCAAGGATCAGGCTATGGCTACACCTTC.

The rearrangement links TRBV6-4 to TRBJ1-1; D is perhaps TRBD1 (5 bases). The CDR3 loop spans 15 amino acids. V shed 2 bases and J shed 0 bases, with 10 bases lying between them. Germline-derived CDR1 and CDR2 are MRHNA and SNTAGT. CDR3 bases: TGTGCCAGCAGTGACCCGGGGACCTTGAACACTGAAGCTTTCTTT. Protein product: CASSDPGTLNTEAFF.

This clonotype has just one count. The V and J genes are TRBV7-6 and TRBJ1-1; D is undetermined. CDR1 and CDR2 (germline): SGHVS, FNYEAQ. CDR3 size: 13 residues. Trimming cost V 5 bases and J 0 bases, with 7 bases left between them. The CDR3 DNA follows: TGTGCCAGCAGCCAAGACTTGAACACTGAAGCTTTCTTT. Translated, it gives CASSQDLNTEAFF.

CDR3 sequence reads: CASSSRQGYAEAFF. Here the CDR3 DNA reads TGTGCCAGCAGCTCCCGACAGGGATACGCTGAAGCTTTCTTT. The chain recombines TRBV11-1 with TRBJ1-1; TRBD1 aligns across 7 bases. This CDR3 is 14 amino acids long. Germline CDR1 SGHAT, CDR2 FQDESV (reference sequence). With 4 bases clipped from V and 6 bases from J, the junction kept 8 bases outside the gene matches.

The V gene is TRBV7-9, the J gene TRBJ1-6; D gene ambiguous. CDR1 and CDR2 from the germline V gene are SEHNR and FQNEAQ (reference sequence). Trimming removed 4 bases from V and 11 bases from J, with 6 bases in between. The CDR3 spans 11 residues. The CDR3 DNA reads TGTGCCAGCAGCTACGCAACACCCCTCCACTTT. Its protein product is CASSYATPLHF.

The genes are TRBV13 and TRBJ2-1, with 7 bases lining up with TRBD2. With V trimmed by 6 bases and J by 5 bases, 4 bases remained unmatched. Germline CDR1 and CDR2: PRHDT and FYEKMQ (reference sequence). This CDR3 spans 13 amino acids. The CDR3 region is CASRREADNEQFF. DNA of the CDR3: TGTGCCAGCAGACGGGAGGCCGACAATGAGCAGTTCTTC.

This clonotype was seen only a few times. The chain carries TRBV7-3 and TRBJ2-3; 9 bases map to TRBD1. The CDR3 is 15 amino acids. CDR1 SGHTA and CDR2 FQGTGA come from the germline V gene. The ends lost 2 bases at V and 0 bases at J; junction bases unmatched: 0. CDR3 in DNA: TGTGCCAGCAGCTTAGGGACAGGGAGCACAGATACGCAGTATTTT. This codes for CASSLGTGSTDTQYF.

This sequence joins TRBV7-9 and TRBJ2-1; D gene unclear. The V gene's germline CDR1 is SEHNR and CDR2 FQNEAQ (reference sequence). V lost 2 bases and J 9 bases, leaving 17 bases between the germline ends. The CDR3 consists of 15 residues. The CDR3 DNA is TGTGCCAGCAGCTTAACCCCCCCTTGGGCAGCTGAGCAGTTCTTC. Translation gives CASSLTPPWAAEQFF.

The V call is TRBV5-1, the J call TRBJ2-3; tentatively, D is TRBD2 (6 bases). The CDR3 totals 13 residues. Trimming shortened V by 6 bases and J by 2 bases, and 10 bases separated the two germline ends. Germline V gives CDR1 SGHRS, CDR2 YFSETQ. The CDR3 is CASKLAPTDTQYF. DNA of the CDR3: TGCGCCAGCAAACTAGCCCCCACAGATACGCAGTATTTT.